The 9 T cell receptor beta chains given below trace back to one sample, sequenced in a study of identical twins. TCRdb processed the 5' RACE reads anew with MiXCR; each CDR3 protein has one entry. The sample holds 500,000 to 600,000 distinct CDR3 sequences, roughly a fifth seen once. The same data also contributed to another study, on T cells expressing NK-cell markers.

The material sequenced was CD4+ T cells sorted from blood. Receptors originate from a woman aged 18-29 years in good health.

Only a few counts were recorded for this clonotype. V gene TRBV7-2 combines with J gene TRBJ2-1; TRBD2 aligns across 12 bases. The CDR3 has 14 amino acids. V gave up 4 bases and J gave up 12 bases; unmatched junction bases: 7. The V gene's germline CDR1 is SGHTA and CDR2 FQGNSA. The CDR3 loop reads CASSSTSGSRGQFF. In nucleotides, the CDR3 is TGTGCCAGCAGCTCGACTAGCGGGAGTAGGGGGCAGTTCTTC.

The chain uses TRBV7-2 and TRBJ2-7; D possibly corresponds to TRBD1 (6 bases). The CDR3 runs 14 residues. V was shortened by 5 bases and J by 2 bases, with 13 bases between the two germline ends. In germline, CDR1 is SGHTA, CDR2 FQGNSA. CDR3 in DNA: TGTGCCAGCAGCAAGATCAGGGGTGCCTACGAGCAGTACTTC. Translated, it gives CASSKIRGAYEQYF.

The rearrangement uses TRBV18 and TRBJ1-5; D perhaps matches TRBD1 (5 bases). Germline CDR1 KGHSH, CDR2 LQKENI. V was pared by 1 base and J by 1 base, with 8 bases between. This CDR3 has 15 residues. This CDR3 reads CASSPQGLSNQPQHF. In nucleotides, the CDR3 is TGTGCCAGCTCACCACAGGGGTTGAGCAATCAGCCCCAGCATTTT.

The CDR3 protein is CASATGNSGANVLTF. In nucleotides, the CDR3 is TGTGCCAGCGCGACAGGGAATTCTGGGGCCAACGTCCTGACTTTC. J is TRBJ2-6 and V is TRBV12-3 or TRBV12-4, with 7 bases fitting TRBD1. The CDR3 contains 15 residues. Unmatched junction bases numbered 5, after V lost 8 bases and J lost 1 base.

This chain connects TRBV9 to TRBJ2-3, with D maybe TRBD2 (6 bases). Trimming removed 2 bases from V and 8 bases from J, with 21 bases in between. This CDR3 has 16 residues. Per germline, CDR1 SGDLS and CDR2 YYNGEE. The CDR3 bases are TGTGCCAGCAGCGTGGCCCCTCCGGGGGTCGGCGGTACGCAGTATTTT. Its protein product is CASSVAPPGVGGTQYF.

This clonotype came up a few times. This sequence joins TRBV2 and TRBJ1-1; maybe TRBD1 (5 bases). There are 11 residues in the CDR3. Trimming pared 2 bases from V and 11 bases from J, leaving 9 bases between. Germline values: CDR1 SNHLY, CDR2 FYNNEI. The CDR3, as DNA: TGTGCCAGCAGTGAACAGGGTGCGGCTTTCTTT. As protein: CASSEQGAAFF. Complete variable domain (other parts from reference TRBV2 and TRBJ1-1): EPEVTQTPSHQVTQMGQEVILRCVPISNHLYFYWYRQILGQKVEFLVSFYNNEISEKSEIFDDQFSVERPDGSNFTLKIRSTKLEDSAMYFCASSEQGAAFFGQGTRLTVV.

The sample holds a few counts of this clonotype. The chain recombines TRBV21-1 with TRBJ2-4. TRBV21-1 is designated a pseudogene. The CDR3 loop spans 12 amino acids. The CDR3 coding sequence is TGTGCCAGCCATCCACGAAACCGCGAGAAGTACTTC. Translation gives CASHPRNREKYF.

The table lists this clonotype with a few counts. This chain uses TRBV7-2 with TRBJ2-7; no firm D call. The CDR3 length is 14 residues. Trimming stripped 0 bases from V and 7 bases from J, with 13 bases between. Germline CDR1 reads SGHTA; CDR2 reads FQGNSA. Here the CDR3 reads CASSLAHDGSEQYF. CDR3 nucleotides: TGTGCCAGCAGCTTAGCGCATGACGGTTCGGAGCAGTACTTC. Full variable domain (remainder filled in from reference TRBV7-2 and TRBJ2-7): GAGVSQSPSNKVTEKGKDVELRCDPISGHTALYWYRQSLGQGLEFLIYFQGNSAPDKSGLPSDRFSAERTGGSVSTLTIQRTQQEDSAVYLCASSLAHDGSEQYFGPGTRLTVT.

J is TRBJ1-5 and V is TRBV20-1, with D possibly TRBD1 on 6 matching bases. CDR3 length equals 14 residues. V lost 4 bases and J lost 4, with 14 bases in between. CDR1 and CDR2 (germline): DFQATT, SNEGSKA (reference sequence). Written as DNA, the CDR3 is TGCAGTGCTAACACAGAAGGGGGGAATCAGCCCCAGCATTTT. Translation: CSANTEGGNQPQHF.